The 10 T cell receptor beta chains in this list originate from one sample, sequenced in a study of T cell changes during pregnancy in multiple sclerosis. Some clones are missing from TCRdb's copy, which holds only in-frame ones; the method was immunoSEQ multiplex PCR. The sample has fewer than 70,000 clones; roughly 89% are singletons. Sample: peripheral blood, taken in the second trimester of pregnancy. The receptors shown here come from a female donor with multiple sclerosis, enrolled in a pregnancy study.

CDR3 sequence (DNA): TGTGCCAGCAGCAAACGGACTAGCGGGAAGTTAGAAGATACGCAGTATTTT. It codes for CASSKRTSGKLEDTQYF. V usage is TRBV13 and J usage is TRBJ2-3, with TRBD2 matching 12 bases. Losses at the gene ends were 5 bases for V and 5 bases for J; bases not matched to a gene: 11. The germline V gene encodes CDR1 PRHDT and CDR2 FYEKMQ (reference sequence). The CDR3 contains 17 residues.

The rearrangement uses TRBV28 and TRBJ2-5; D is unresolved. This CDR3 spans 12 amino acids. With 5 bases removed from V and 5 bases from J, the gap between germline ends came to 9 bases. Germline CDR1 reads MDHEN; CDR2 reads SYDVKM. The CDR3 bases are TGTGCCAGCAGTCCGATCGGGGAGACCCAGTACTTC. Encoded protein: CASSPIGETQYF.

The chain combines TRBV5-5 with TRBJ2-1; D unresolved. The CDR3 length is 13 residues. Germline CDR1 is SGHKS and CDR2 is YYEKEE (reference sequence). Trimming took off 0 bases at V and 10 bases at J, with 11 bases between the two ends. CDR3 residues: CASSLVGNPEQFF. The DNA for the CDR3 is TGTGCCAGCAGCTTGGTGGGCAATCCCGAGCAGTTCTTC.

V and J are TRBV9 and TRBJ2-3; 10 positions match TRBD2. This CDR3 comprises 15 residues. Germline V gene sequence: CDR1 SGDLS, CDR2 YYNGEE. J lost 2 bases, V lost 6 bases, and 6 bases had no gene match. Here the CDR3 reads CASNEAGGPTDTQYF. The CDR3 nucleotides read TGTGCCAGCAACGAAGCGGGAGGGCCCACAGATACGCAGTATTTT.

This clone was seen more than once but under ten times. The V call is TRBV4-3, the J call TRBJ2-3; D is perhaps TRBD1 (6 bases). The CDR3 has 12 residues. Trimming took off 7 bases at V and 4 bases at J, with 9 bases between the two ends. CDR1 is LGHNA and CDR2 is YSLEER in the germline V gene. The CDR3 nucleotides are TGCGCCAGCAAGGACAGAGCAGATACGCAGTATTTT. It encodes CASKDRADTQYF.

The chain couples TRBV19 to TRBJ1-1; D might be TRBD1 (5 bases). From germline, CDR1 is LNHDA and CDR2 SQIVND (reference sequence). V lost 7 bases, J lost 0 bases, and 12 bases lay in between. This CDR3 comprises 14 residues. The DNA for the CDR3 is TGTGCCAGTATAAGTCGGGGGATGAACACTGAAGCTTTCTTT. Protein: CASISRGMNTEAFF. The complete variable domain, with remaining parts taken from reference TRBV19 and TRBJ1-1, reads DGGITQSPKYLFRKEGQNVTLSCEQNLNHDAMYWYRQDPGQGLRLIYYSQIVNDFQKGDIAEGYSVSREKKESFPLTVTSAQKNPTAFYLCASISRGMNTEAFFGQGTRLTVV.

The genes are TRBV9 and TRBJ2-7; TRBD2 matches at 8 bases. The CDR3 contains 17 residues. J gave up 0 bases and V 0 bases, and 8 bases lay outside the gene matches. Germline CDR1 is SGDLS and CDR2 is YYNGEE. The CDR3: CASSVGTSLKGSYEQYF. The CDR3 DNA reads TGTGCCAGCAGCGTAGGGACTAGCCTTAAAGGCTCCTACGAGCAGTACTTC.

This chain connects TRBV18 to TRBJ1-3; 10 bases match TRBD1. Per germline, CDR1 KGHSH and CDR2 LQKENI. CDR3 length equals 16 residues. The V gene end was trimmed by 0 bases and the J gene end by 3 bases; junction bases not matched to a gene: 2. CDR3 protein: CASSPPTGGYGNTIYF. CDR3 nucleotides: TGTGCCAGCTCACCACCGACAGGGGGCTATGGAAACACCATATATTTT.

The chain carries TRBV18 and TRBJ2-2; tentative D call: TRBD1 (5 bases). Germline lookup yields CDR1 KGHSH and CDR2 LQKENI. The CDR3 contains 16 residues. V was cut by 2 bases and J by 1 base, with 11 bases left in between. CDR3 coding DNA: TGTGCCAGCTCACCAGGTGGGGCCATGAACACCGGGGAGCTGTTTTTT. It translates to CASSPGGAMNTGELFF.

J is TRBJ2-7 and V is TRBV19; 10 nucleotides agree with TRBD1. There are 16 residues in the CDR3. V gave up 4 bases and J gave up 7 bases; unmatched junction bases: 13. Germline-derived CDR1 and CDR2 are LNHDA and SQIVND (reference sequence). CDR3 amino acids: CASSTLGQGGSWEQYF. The CDR3 nucleotides read TGTGCCAGTAGTACCCTCGGACAGGGGGGAAGCTGGGAGCAGTACTTC.